The entry below gives a single TCR beta chain sequence along with its context. What it recognizes is unknown. The sample comes from a study of T cell responses to AZD1222 COVID-19 vaccine. General study findings and limits: Spike was spanned by vaccine-associated CD4 TCRs, with dominance at 160-218 and 743-854. Breadth and depth of Spike-specific TCRs rose after two AZD1222 doses. Most donors were white British and more were female, and clonal diversity was possibly underestimated. Among spike-specific TCRs, nearly half reportedly target unmutated variant regions.

Data came from immunoSEQ multiplex PCR; TCRdb stores just in-frame clones and leaves some out. The sample has more than 90,000 clones, more than 70% seen once. Here the sequenced sample was peripheral blood, taken on day 0 of AZD1222 vaccination. The sequence came from an adult in good health.

The CDR3 region is CASSVAAAYEQYF. DNA for the CDR3: TGTGCCAGCAGCGTAGCGGCAGCCTACGAGCAGTACTTC. V gene TRBV9 combines with J gene TRBJ2-7; no firm D call. Between the trimmed V and J ends, which lost 0 bases and 2 bases, there was a span of 6 bases. The CDR3 extends over 13 amino acids. Germline lookup yields CDR1 SGDLS and CDR2 YYNGEE.